One and the same sample provided the 10 T cell receptor beta chains below, sequenced in a study of cytomegalovirus exposure and HLA in healthy donors. In the PCR, 60 Vbeta and 13 Jbeta primers were used. Generated by immunoSEQ multiplex PCR, the TCRdb table keeps only in-frame clones and is missing some. The sample holds some 200,000 clones, around four fifths seen once. Sequencing was done on a sample of PBMCs. These receptors were obtained from a woman between 50 and 59 years old in good health and CMV-seropositive.

The chain links TRBV4-1 to TRBJ1-2, with D uncertain. Germline loops: CDR1 MGHRA, CDR2 YSYEKL. The ends were cut back, 0 bases at V and 1 base at J, with 9 bases in the middle. The CDR3 totals 15 residues. CDR3 sequence: CASSQDQRSNYGYTF. CDR3 sequence (DNA): TGCGCCAGCAGCCAAGATCAGCGCAGTAACTATGGCTACACCTTC.

A few counts support this clone. J is TRBJ1-1 and V is TRBV7-8; the D gene is possibly TRBD1 (6 bases). There are 13 residues in the CDR3. The V and J ends lost 7 bases and 7 bases respectively, with 16 bases between them. Germline V lookup: CDR1 SGHVS, CDR2 FQNEAQ. The CDR3 loop reads CASTDGTQFEAFF. The CDR3 nucleotides are TGTGCCAGCACCGATGGGACACAATTTGAAGCTTTCTTT.

The rearrangement links TRBV19 to TRBJ2-5; perhaps TRBD2 as D (5 bases). Between the trimmed V and J ends, which lost 3 bases and 5 bases, there was a span of 16 bases. This CDR3 is built from 15 residues. The germline V gene encodes CDR1 LNHDA and CDR2 SQIVND (reference sequence). The CDR3 coding sequence is TGTGCCAGTAGTATTACGAGTCCGGGATATGAGACCCAGTACTTC. This gives the protein CASSITSPGYETQYF.

V gene TRBV9 combines with J gene TRBJ1-4; D may be TRBD1 (6 bases). This CDR3 region has 15 residues. Per germline, CDR1 SGDLS and CDR2 YYNGEE. V lost 4 bases, J lost 8 bases, and 18 bases lay in between. In nucleotides, the CDR3 is TGTGCCAGCAGCCCTCGGACAGACTTGGGAGAAAAACTGTTTTTT. It codes for CASSPRTDLGEKLFF.

Written as DNA, the CDR3 is TGCGCCAGCAGCTTGATGGCCCTAGATAGCGGGGGGGCCTTTCCGTTCTTC. Translating gives CASSLMALDSGGAFPFF. V usage is TRBV5-1 and J usage is TRBJ2-1; 11 nucleotides line up with TRBD2. The CDR3 has 17 residues. V lost 1 base to trimming and J lost 15 bases; unmatched junction nucleotides: 18. CDR1 is SGHRS and CDR2 is YFSETQ in the germline V gene.

The chain uses TRBV12-5 and TRBJ1-4; 9 positions agree with TRBD1. Per germline, CDR1 LGHNT and CDR2 FRNRAP. Trimming at V came to 3 bases and at J to 5 bases, leaving 10 bases not matched to a gene. The CDR3 spans 17 residues. CDR3 nucleotide sequence: TGTGCTAGTGGTTTAGCCGGGACAGGGTCTTTCAATGAAAAACTGTTTTTT. Encoded protein: CASGLAGTGSFNEKLFF.

CDR3 DNA sequence: TGCGCCAGCAGCCAAACGGGGCGGGGGGACACAGATACGCAGTATTTT. Protein: CASSQTGRGDTDTQYF. The J gene is TRBJ2-3, the V gene TRBV4-3, with 8 bases aligning to TRBD2. The germline V gene has CDR1 LGHNA and CDR2 YSLEER. The CDR3 has 16 residues. With V trimmed by 2 bases and J by 2 bases, 6 bases remained unmatched.

This clone was seen a handful of times. The chain has TRBV4-1 and TRBJ2-1; 11 bases fit TRBD2. The V gene end was trimmed by 5 bases and the J gene end by 5 bases; junction bases not matched to a gene: 5. The germline gives CDR1 MGHRA, CDR2 YSYEKL. The CDR3 is made up of 15 amino acids. In nucleotides, the CDR3 is TGCGCCAGCAGCTATAGCGGGGGGGCTAACAATGAGCAGTTCTTC. It encodes CASSYSGGANNEQFF.

The chain links TRBV25-1 to TRBJ1-1; 7 positions agree with TRBD1. This CDR3 contains 14 residues. With V trimmed by 6 bases and J by 5 bases, 9 bases remained unmatched. Looked up from germline, CDR1 is MGHDK and CDR2 is SYGVNS. The CDR3 DNA follows: TGTGCCAGCAGGGCAGCAGGGGGAGATACTGAAGCTTTCTTT. Translated, it gives CASRAAGGDTEAFF.

This clone was counted a single time. V is TRBV19 and J is TRBJ2-1, with 9 bases aligning to TRBD2. Germline trimming cut 1 base from V and 6 bases from J; bases unmatched to any gene: 4. Germline V lookup: CDR1 LNHDA, CDR2 SQIVND (reference sequence). The CDR3 is 15 amino acids. CDR3 residues: CASSIVRGGSNEQFF. Here the CDR3 DNA reads TGTGCCAGTAGTATAGTGCGGGGGGGTAGCAATGAGCAGTTCTTC. The full variable domain, in which reference TRBV19 and TRBJ2-1 provide the parts outside the CDR3, is DGGITQSPKYLFRKEGQNVTLSCEQNLNHDAMYWYRQDPGQGLRLIYYSQIVNDFQKGDIAEGYSVSREKKESFPLTVTSAQKNPTAFYLCASSIVRGGSNEQFFGPGTRLTVL.